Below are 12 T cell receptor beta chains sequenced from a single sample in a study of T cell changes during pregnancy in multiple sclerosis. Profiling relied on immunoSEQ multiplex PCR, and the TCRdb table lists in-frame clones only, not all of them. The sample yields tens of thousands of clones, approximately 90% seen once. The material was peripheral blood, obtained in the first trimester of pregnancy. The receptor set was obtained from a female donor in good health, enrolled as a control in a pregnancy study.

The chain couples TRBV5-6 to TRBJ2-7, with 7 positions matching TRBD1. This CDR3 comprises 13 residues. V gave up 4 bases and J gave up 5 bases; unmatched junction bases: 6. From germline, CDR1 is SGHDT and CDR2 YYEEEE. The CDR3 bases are TGTGCCAGCAGCGTCATAGGGGGCGACGAGCAGTACTTC. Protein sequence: CASSVIGGDEQYF.

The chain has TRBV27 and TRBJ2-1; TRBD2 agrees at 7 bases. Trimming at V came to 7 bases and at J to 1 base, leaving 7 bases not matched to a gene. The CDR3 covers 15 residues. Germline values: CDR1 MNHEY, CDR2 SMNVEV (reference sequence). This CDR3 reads CASTLGGESYNEQFF. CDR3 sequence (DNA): TGTGCCAGCACTCTGGGGGGGGAGTCCTACAATGAGCAGTTCTTC.

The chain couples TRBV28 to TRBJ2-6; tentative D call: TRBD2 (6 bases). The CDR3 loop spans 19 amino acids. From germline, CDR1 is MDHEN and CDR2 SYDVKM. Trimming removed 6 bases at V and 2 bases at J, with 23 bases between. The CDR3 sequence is CASSTLLAGLAPGANVLTF. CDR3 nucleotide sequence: TGTGCCAGCAGCACTCTTCTGGCGGGACTTGCGCCTGGGGCCAACGTCCTGACTTTC.

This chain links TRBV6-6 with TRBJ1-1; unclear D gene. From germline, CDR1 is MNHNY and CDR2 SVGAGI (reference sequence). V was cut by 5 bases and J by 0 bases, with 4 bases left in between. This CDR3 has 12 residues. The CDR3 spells CASSGLNTEAFF. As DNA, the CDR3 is TGTGCCAGCAGTGGCCTGAACACTGAAGCTTTCTTT.

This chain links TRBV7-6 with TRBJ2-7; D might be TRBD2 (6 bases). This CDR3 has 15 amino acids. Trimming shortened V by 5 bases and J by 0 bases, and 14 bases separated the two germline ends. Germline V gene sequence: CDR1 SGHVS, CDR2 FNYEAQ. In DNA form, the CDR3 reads TGTGCCAGCAGCCCCTACGGCGGGGTCTCCTACGAGCAGTACTTC. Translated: CASSPYGGVSYEQYF.

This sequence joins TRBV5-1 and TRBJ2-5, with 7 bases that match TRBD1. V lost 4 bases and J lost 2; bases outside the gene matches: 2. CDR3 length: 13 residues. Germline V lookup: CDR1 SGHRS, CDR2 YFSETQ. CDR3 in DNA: TGCGCCAGCAGCCTCAGGGGGCAAGAGACCCAGTACTTC. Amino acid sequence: CASSLRGQETQYF.

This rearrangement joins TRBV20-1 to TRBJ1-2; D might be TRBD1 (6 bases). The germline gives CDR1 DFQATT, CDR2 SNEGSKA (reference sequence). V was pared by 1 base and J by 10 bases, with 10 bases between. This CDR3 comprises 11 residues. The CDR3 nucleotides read TGCAGTGCTAGAGGCGGACAGTACTACACCTTC. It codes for CSARGGQYYTF.

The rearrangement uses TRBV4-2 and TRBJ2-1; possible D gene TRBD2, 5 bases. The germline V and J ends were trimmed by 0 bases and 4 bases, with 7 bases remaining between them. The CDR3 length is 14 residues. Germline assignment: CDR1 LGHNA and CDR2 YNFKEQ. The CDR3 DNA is TGTGCCAGCAGCCAAGATAGCGTGTACAATGAGCAGTTCTTC. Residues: CASSQDSVYNEQFF.

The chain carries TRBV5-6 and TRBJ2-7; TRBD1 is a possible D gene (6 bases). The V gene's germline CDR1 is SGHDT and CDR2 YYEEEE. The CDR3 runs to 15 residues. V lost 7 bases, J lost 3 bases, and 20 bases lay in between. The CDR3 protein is CASGSTGRYNYEQYF. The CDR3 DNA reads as TGTGCCAGCGGATCAACAGGGAGATACAACTACGAGCAGTACTTC. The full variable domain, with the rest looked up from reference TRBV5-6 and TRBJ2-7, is DAGVTQSPTHLIKTRGQQVTLRCSPKSGHDTVSWYQQALGQGPQFIFQYYEEEERQRGNFPDRFSGHQFPNYSSELNVNALLLGDSALYLCASGSTGRYNYEQYFGPGTRLTVT.

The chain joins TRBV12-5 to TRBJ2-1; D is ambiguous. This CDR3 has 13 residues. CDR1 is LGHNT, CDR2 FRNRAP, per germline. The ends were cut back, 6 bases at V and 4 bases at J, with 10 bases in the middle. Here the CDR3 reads CASGPDKYNEQFF. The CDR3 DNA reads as TGTGCTAGTGGACCTGACAAATACAATGAGCAGTTCTTC.

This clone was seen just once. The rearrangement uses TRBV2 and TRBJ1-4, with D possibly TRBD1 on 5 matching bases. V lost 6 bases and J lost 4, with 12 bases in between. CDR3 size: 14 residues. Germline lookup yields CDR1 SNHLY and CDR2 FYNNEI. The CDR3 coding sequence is TGTGCCAGCAGCCGACAGCCTGTTAATGAAAAACTGTTTTTT. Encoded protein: CASSRQPVNEKLFF.

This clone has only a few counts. The CDR3 nucleotides read TGCGCCAGCGGACGGGACAGACACACTGAAGCTTTCTTT. This sequence encodes CASGRDRHTEAFF. The chain carries TRBV10-2 and TRBJ1-1, with 7 bases that match TRBD1. Germline CDR1 is WSHSY and CDR2 is SAAADI. With V trimmed by 8 bases and J by 3 bases, 6 bases remained unmatched. The CDR3 is made up of 13 amino acids.